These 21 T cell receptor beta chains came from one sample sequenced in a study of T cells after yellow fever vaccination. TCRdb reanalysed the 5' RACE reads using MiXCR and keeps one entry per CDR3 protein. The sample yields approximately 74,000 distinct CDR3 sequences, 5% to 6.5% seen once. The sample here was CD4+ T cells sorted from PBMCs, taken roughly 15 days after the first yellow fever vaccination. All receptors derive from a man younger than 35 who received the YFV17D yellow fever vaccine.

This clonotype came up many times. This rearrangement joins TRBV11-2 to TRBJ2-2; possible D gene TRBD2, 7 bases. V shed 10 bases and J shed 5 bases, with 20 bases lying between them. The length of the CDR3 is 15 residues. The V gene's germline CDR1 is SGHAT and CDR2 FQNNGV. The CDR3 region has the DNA TGTGCCAACGAAGGGGGGGGGGCCCGAACCGGGGAGCTGTTTTTT. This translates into CANEGGGARTGELFF.

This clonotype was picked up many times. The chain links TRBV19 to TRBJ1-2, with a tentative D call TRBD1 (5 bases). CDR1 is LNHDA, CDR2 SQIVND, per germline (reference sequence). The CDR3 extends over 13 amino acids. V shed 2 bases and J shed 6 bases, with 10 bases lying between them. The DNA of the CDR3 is TGTGCCAGTAGTATAAGGGCAGGGAATGGCTACACCTTC. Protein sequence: CASSIRAGNGYTF.

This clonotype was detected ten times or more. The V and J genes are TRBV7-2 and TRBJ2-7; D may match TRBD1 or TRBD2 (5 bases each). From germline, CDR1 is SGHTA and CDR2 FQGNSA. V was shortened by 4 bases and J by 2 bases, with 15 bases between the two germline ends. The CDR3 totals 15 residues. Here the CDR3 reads CASSSGPPPTYEQYF. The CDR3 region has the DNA TGTGCCAGCAGCTCGGGACCGCCTCCCACCTACGAGCAGTACTTC.

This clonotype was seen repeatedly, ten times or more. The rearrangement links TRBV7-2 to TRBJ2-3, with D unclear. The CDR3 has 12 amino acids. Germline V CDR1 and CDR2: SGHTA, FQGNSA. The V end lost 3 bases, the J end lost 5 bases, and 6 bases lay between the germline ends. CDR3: CASSFMRDTQYF. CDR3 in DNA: TGTGCCAGCAGCTTTATGAGAGATACGCAGTATTTT.

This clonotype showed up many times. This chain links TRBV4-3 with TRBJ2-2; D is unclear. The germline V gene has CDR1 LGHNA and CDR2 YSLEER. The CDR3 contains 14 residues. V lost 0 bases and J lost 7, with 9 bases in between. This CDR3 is CASSQEGSVGELFF. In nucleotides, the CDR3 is TGCGCCAGCAGCCAAGAAGGCAGTGTCGGGGAGCTGTTTTTT.

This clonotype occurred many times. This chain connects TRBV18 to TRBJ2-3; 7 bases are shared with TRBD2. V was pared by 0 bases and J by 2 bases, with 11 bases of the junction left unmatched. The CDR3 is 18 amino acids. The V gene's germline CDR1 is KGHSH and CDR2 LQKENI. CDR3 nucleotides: TGTGCCAGCTCACCACCGCGGTCGCGGGGGTCGACCACAGATACGCAGTATTTT. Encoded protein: CASSPPRSRGSTTDTQYF.

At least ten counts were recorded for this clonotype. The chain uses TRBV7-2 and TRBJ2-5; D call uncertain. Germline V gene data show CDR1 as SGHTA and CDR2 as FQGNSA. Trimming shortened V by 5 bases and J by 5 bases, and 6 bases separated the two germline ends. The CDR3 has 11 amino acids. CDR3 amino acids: CASSEQETQYF. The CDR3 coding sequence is TGTGCCAGCAGCGAGCAGGAGACCCAGTACTTC.

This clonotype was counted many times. The CDR3 spells CASRQSTSAGTQYF. The CDR3 nucleotides read TGTGCCAGCAGACAAAGTACTAGCGCGGGCACCCAGTACTTC. The chain combines TRBV6-2 or TRBV6-3 with TRBJ2-5; TRBD2 matches 7 bases. Germline lookup yields CDR1 MNHEY and CDR2 SVGEGT. With 6 bases clipped from V and 8 bases from J, the junction kept 12 bases outside the gene matches. CDR3 length: 14 residues.

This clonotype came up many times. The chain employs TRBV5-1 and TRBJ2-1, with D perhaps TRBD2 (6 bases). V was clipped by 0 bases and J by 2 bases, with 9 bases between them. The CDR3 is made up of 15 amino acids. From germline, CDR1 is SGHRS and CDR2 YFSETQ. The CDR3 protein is CASSLDGEAYNEQFF. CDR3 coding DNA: TGCGCCAGCAGCTTGGACGGGGAGGCCTACAATGAGCAGTTCTTC.

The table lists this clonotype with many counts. In DNA form, the CDR3 reads TGCGCCAGCAGCTTTCTCGACAGCTACGAGCAGTACGTC. Its protein is CASSFLDSYEQYV. This rearrangement joins TRBV5-1 to TRBJ2-7, with D perhaps TRBD1 (5 bases). Germline CDR1 is SGHRS and CDR2 is YFSETQ. V lost 2 bases and J 3 bases, leaving 9 bases between the germline ends. This CDR3 has 13 amino acids.

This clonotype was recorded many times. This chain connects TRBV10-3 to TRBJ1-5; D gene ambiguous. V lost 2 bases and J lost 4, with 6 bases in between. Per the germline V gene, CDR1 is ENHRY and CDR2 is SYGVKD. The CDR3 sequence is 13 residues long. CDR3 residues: CAISELMNQPQHF. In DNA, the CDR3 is TGTGCCATCAGTGAGCTAATGAATCAGCCCCAGCATTTT.

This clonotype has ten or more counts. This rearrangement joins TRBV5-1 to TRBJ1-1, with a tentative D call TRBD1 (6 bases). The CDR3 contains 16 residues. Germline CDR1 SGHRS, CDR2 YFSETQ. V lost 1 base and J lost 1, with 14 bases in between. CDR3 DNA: TGCGCCAGCAGCTTGATTGTTCGACAGGAGAACACTGAAGCTTTCTTT. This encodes CASSLIVRQENTEAFF.

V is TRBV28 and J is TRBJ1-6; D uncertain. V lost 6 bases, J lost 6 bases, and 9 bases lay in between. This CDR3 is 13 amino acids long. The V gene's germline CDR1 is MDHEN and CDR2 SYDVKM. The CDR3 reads CASSPSPNSPLHF. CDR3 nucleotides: TGTGCCAGCAGCCCTTCACCTAATTCACCCCTCCACTTT.

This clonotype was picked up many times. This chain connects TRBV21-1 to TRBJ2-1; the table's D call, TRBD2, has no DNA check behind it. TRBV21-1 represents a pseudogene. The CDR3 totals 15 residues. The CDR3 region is CASSKEPSLRNEQFF. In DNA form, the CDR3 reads TGTGCCAGCAGCAAAGAGCCTAGCCTCAGGAATGAGCAGTTCTTC.

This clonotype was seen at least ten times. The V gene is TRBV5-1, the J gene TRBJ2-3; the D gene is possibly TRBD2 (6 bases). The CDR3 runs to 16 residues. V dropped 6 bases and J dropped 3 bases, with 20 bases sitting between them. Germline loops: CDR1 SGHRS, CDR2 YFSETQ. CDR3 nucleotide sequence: TGCGCCAGCACTCGCGGAGGGTTGTCAGGGACAGATACGCAGTATTTT. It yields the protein CASTRGGLSGTDTQYF.

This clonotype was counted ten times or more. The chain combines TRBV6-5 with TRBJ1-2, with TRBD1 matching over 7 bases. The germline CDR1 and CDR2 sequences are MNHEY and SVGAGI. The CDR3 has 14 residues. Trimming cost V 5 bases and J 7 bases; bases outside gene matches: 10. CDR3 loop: CASSRTGLASGYTF. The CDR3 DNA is TGTGCCAGCAGTCGGACAGGTCTGGCCTCTGGCTACACCTTC.

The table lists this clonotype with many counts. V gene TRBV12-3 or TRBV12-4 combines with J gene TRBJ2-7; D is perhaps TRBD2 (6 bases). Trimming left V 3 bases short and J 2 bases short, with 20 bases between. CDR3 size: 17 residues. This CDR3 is CASSFGGSGSSTYEQYF. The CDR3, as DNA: TGTGCCAGCAGTTTTGGGGGGTCTGGATCGTCGACCTACGAGCAGTACTTC.

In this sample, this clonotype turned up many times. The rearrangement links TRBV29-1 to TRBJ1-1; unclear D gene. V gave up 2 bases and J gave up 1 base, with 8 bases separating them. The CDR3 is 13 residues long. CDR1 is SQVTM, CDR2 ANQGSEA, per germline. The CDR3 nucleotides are TGCAGCGTTGAAAAACCGGAGAACACTGAAGCTTTCTTT. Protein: CSVEKPENTEAFF.

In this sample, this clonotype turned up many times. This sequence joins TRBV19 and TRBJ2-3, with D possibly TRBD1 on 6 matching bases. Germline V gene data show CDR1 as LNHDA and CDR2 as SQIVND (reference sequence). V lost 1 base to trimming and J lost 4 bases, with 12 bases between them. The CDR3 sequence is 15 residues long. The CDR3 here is CASSIGAGASDTQYF. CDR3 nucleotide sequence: TGTGCCAGTAGTATAGGAGCAGGGGCGTCAGATACGCAGTATTTT.

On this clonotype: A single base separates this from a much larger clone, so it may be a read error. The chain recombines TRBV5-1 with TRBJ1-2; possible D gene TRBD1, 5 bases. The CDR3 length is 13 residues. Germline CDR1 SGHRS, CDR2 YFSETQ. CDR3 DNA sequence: TGCGCCAACAGCTTGTGGGCAGGGAATGGCTACACCTTC. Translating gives CANSLWAGNGYTF.

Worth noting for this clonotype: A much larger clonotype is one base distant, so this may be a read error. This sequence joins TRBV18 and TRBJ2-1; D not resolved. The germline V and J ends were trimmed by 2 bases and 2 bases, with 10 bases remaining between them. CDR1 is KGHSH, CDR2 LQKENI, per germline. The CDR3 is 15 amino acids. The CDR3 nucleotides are TGTGCCAGCTCACCAACGTCGGCAACCTACAATGAGCAGTTCTTC. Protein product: CASSPTSATYNEQFF.